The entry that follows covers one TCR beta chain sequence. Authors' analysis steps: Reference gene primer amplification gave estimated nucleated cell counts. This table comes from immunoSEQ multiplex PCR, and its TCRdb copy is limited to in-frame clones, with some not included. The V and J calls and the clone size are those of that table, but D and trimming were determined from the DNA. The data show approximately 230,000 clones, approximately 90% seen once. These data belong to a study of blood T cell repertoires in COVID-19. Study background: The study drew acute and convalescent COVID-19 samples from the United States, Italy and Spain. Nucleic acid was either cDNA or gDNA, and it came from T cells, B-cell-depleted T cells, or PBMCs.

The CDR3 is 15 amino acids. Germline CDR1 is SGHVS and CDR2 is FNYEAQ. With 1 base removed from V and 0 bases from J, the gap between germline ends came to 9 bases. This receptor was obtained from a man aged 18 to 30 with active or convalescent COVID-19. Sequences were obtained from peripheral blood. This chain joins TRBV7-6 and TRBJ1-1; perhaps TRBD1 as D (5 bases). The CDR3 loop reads CASSLEARVNTEAFF. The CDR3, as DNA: TGTGCCAGCAGCTTAGAGGCCAGGGTGAACACTGAAGCTTTCTTT. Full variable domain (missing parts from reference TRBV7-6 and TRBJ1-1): GAGVSQSPRYKVTKRGQDVALRCDPISGHVSLYWYRQALGQGPEFLTYFNYEAQQDKSGLPNDRFSAERPEGSISTLTIQRTEQRDSAMYRCASSLEARVNTEAFFGQGTRLTVV.